Listed here are 25 T cell receptor beta chains from one sample, sequenced in a study of cytomegalovirus exposure and HLA in healthy donors. TCRdb keeps only in-frame clones here, not all; method: immunoSEQ multiplex PCR. The table includes approximately 270,000 clones, around 86% detected once. Material: PBMCs. The receptors shown here come from a woman between 18 and 29 years old in good health and CMV-seronegative.

The chain recombines TRBV4-1 with TRBJ1-2, with 7 positions matching TRBD1. The CDR3 has 14 amino acids. Trimming removed 4 bases from V and 7 bases from J; junction bases left unmatched: 9. Germline V gives CDR1 MGHRA, CDR2 YSYEKL. The DNA for the CDR3 is TGCGCCAGCAGCCTCGGACAGGTGGAGGTTGGCTACACCTTC. Protein sequence: CASSLGQVEVGYTF.

The J gene is TRBJ1-2, the V gene TRBV27, with D possibly TRBD1 on 6 matching bases. V lost 5 bases and J 1 base, leaving 14 bases between the germline ends. Germline assignment: CDR1 MNHEY and CDR2 SMNVEV (reference sequence). This CDR3 comprises 15 residues. CDR3 sequence reads: CASSTFQGINYGYTF. DNA for the CDR3: TGTGCCAGCAGTACATTCCAGGGGATTAACTATGGCTACACCTTC.

This clone has just a few counts. The chain links TRBV5-5 to TRBJ2-1, with 10 nucleotides matching TRBD2. The V and J ends lost 1 base and 9 bases, in that order; junction bases with no gene match: 10. The CDR3 runs 16 residues. CDR1 and CDR2 (germline): SGHKS, YYEKEE (reference sequence). The CDR3 bases are TGTGCCAGCAGCTTGTCTCCCCTAGCGGGAGAGGGTGAGCAGTTCTTC. Its translation: CASSLSPLAGEGEQFF.

This chain connects TRBV5-1 to TRBJ2-2; 7 bases line up with TRBD1. CDR1 is SGHRS and CDR2 is YFSETQ in the germline V gene. V was pared by 0 bases and J by 1 base, with 3 bases of the junction left unmatched. CDR3 length: 16 amino acids. In DNA form, the CDR3 reads TGCGCCAGCAGCTTGGTTCGGACAGGGAACACCGGGGAGCTGTTTTTT. Translation gives CASSLVRTGNTGELFF.

V gene TRBV11-2 combines with J gene TRBJ2-7; TRBD1 aligns across 7 bases. The ends lost 5 bases at V and 5 bases at J; junction bases unmatched: 15. Looked up from germline, CDR1 is SGHAT and CDR2 is FQNNGV. The CDR3 consists of 16 residues. The CDR3: CASSPPLGTALDEQYF. The CDR3 nucleotides read TGTGCCAGCAGCCCCCCCCTTGGGACAGCCTTGGACGAGCAGTACTTC.

The chain combines TRBV11-2 with TRBJ1-2; D gene uncertain. Trimming cost V 4 bases and J 4 bases, with 22 bases left between them. This CDR3 is 17 amino acids long. Germline V gene lookup returns CDR1 SGHAT and CDR2 FQNNGV. CDR3 in amino acids: CASSSIAEGRWSYGYTF. DNA of the CDR3: TGTGCCAGCAGCTCCATTGCGGAGGGTCGTTGGAGCTATGGCTACACCTTC. Complete variable domain (other parts from reference TRBV11-2 and TRBJ1-2): EAGVAQSPRYKIIEKRQSVAFWCNPISGHATLYWYQQILGQGPKLLIQFQNNGVVDDSQLPKDRFSAERLKGVDSTLKIQPAKLEDSAVYLCASSSIAEGRWSYGYTFGSGTRLTVV.

This clone has just one count. V gene TRBV1 combines with J gene TRBJ2-2; TRBD2, the table's D call, lacks a check against the DNA. TRBV1 is a pseudogene segment. The CDR3 spans 17 residues. The CDR3 spells CTSSPLPGRDNTGELFF. In DNA form, the CDR3 reads TGCACCAGCAGCCCCCTCCCCGGGAGGGATAACACCGGGGAGCTGTTTTTT.

The J gene is TRBJ2-7, the V gene TRBV2; unclear D gene. Germline assignment: CDR1 SNHLY and CDR2 FYNNEI. CDR3 length equals 14 residues. V lost 7 bases to trimming and J lost 2 bases, with 15 bases between them. CDR3 region: CASNGAVGAYEQYF. The DNA for the CDR3 is TGTGCCAGCAATGGTGCGGTTGGTGCCTACGAGCAGTACTTC.

This sequence joins TRBV4-2 and TRBJ1-4; 8 bases are shared with TRBD1. The CDR3 runs 15 residues. CDR1 is LGHNA and CDR2 is YNFKEQ in the germline V gene. Trimming cost V 5 bases and J 0 bases; bases outside gene matches: 2. The CDR3 DNA sequence: TGTGCCAGCAGCGGGGACAGGACAACTAATGAAAAACTGTTTTTT. It encodes CASSGDRTTNEKLFF.

The chain recombines TRBV5-6 with TRBJ1-1, with D tentatively TRBD1 (6 bases). CDR1 and CDR2 from the germline V gene are SGHDT and YYEEEE. Trimming left V 0 bases short and J 0 bases short, with 15 bases between. The CDR3 is 17 amino acids. CDR3 loop: CASSLAWAGAVNTEAFF. The DNA for the CDR3 is TGTGCCAGCAGCTTGGCGTGGGCAGGGGCCGTGAACACTGAAGCTTTCTTT.

Of note for this clone: A read error may produce the germline difference seen at one junction end. The chain employs TRBV2 and TRBJ1-2; D unresolved. Per the germline V gene, CDR1 is SNHLY and CDR2 is FYNNEI. CDR3 length: 16 amino acids. CDR3 sequence: CASSLLTGGFNYDYTF. CDR3 nucleotides: TGTGCCAGCAGTCTCTTGACTGGCGGCTTTAACTATGACTACACCTTC.

V gene TRBV27 combines with J gene TRBJ2-7; 12 bases are a match to TRBD2. In germline, CDR1 is MNHEY, CDR2 SMNVEV (reference sequence). This CDR3 has 18 amino acids. Trimming removed 6 bases from V and 3 bases from J; junction bases left unmatched: 15. In DNA, the CDR3 is TGTGCCAGCAGCGGTGAGAGCCCGGGACTAGCGGGCATCTACGAGCAGTACTTC. Amino acids: CASSGESPGLAGIYEQYF.

The genes are TRBV10-1 and TRBJ2-1; D is perhaps TRBD1 (6 bases). The CDR3 is 14 amino acids. CDR1 WNHNN and CDR2 SYGVQD come from the germline V gene (reference sequence). Trimming removed 4 bases from V and 8 bases from J, with 15 bases in between. CDR3 amino acids: CASSGQGKGDEQFF. As DNA, the CDR3 is TGCGCCAGCAGTGGCCAGGGGAAGGGCGATGAGCAGTTCTTC.

This chain uses TRBV18 with TRBJ1-1; the D gene is possibly TRBD1 (5 bases). Germline V gene data show CDR1 as KGHSH and CDR2 as LQKENI. The CDR3 has 15 residues. V was shortened by 0 bases and J by 2 bases, with 10 bases between the two germline ends. The CDR3 nucleotides are TGTGCCAGCTCACCACCGGGGCTTTCCAACACTGAAGCTTTCTTT. Translation gives CASSPPGLSNTEAFF.

The genes are TRBV7-9 and TRBJ2-7; D possibly corresponds to TRBD1 (5 bases). The CDR3 is 13 residues long. V gave up 2 bases and J gave up 6 bases, with 11 bases separating them. Germline CDR1 is SEHNR and CDR2 is FQNEAQ (reference sequence). As DNA, the CDR3 is TGTGCCAGCAGCTTACTCTCAGGGTCCGAGCAGTACTTC. Translation: CASSLLSGSEQYF. Variable domain in full (rest from reference TRBV7-9 and TRBJ2-7): DTGVSQNPRHKITKRGQNVTFRCDPISEHNRLYWYRQTLGQGPEFLTYFQNEAQLEKSRLLSDRFSAERPKGSFSTLEIQRTEQGDSAMYLCASSLLSGSEQYFGPGTRLTVT.

The chain couples TRBV2 to TRBJ1-4, with D unresolved. Germline loops: CDR1 SNHLY, CDR2 FYNNEI. Trimming took 11 bases from V and 8 from J, leaving 18 bases between them. This CDR3 has 13 amino acids. Here the CDR3 DNA reads TGTGCCTCTCAAGATCCGCCAGAAGAAAAACTGTTTTTT. Amino acids: CASQDPPEEKLFF. The full variable domain, rest sourced from reference TRBV2 and TRBJ1-4, is EPEVTQTPSHQVTQMGQEVILRCVPISNHLYFYWYRQILGQKVEFLVSFYNNEISEKSEIFDDQFSVERPDGSNFTLKIRSTKLEDSAMYFCASQDPPEEKLFFGSGTQLSVL.

The chain has TRBV5-1 and TRBJ2-3, with TRBD2 matching over 9 bases. This CDR3 contains 15 residues. J was trimmed by 4 bases and V by 2 bases; bases with no gene match: 5. Germline V CDR1 and CDR2: SGHRS, YFSETQ. The CDR3 DNA follows: TGCGCCAGCAGCTTTGGCGGGAGGGCCGCAGATACGCAGTATTTT. It encodes CASSFGGRAADTQYF.

The V call is TRBV30, the J call TRBJ2-5, with 10 positions matching TRBD1. The CDR3 is 14 amino acids. Germline loops: CDR1 GTSNPN, CDR2 SVGIG (reference sequence). Trimming took 5 bases from V and 5 from J; bases not matched to a gene: 8. CDR3 sequence reads: CAWGTGTGVETQYF. In nucleotides, the CDR3 is TGTGCCTGGGGAACCGGGACAGGGGTCGAGACCCAGTACTTC. Variable domain in full (rest from reference TRBV30 and TRBJ2-5): SQTIHQWPATLVQPVGSPLSLECTVEGTSNPNLYWYRQAAGRGLQLLFYSVGIGQISSEVPQNLSASRPQDRQFILSSKKLLLSDSGFYLCAWGTGTGVETQYFGPGTRLLVL.

In its sample, this clone was seen once. The chain couples TRBV27 to TRBJ2-7; D unresolved. Trimming left V 6 bases short and J 5 bases short, with 17 bases between. CDR3 length: 14 residues. The germline V gene encodes CDR1 MNHEY and CDR2 SMNVEV (reference sequence). CDR3 nucleotides: TGTGCCAGCAGGACCACAGTTCAGATCCACGAGCAGTACTTC. It translates to CASRTTVQIHEQYF.

In DNA form, the CDR3 reads TGTGCCAGCAGTGAGATTAGCGGGACCATCTCCTACAATGAGCAGTTCTTC. Residues: CASSEISGTISYNEQFF. The chain recombines TRBV2 with TRBJ2-1, with TRBD2 matching 8 bases. The CDR3 consists of 17 residues. The V gene end was trimmed by 3 bases and the J gene end by 0 bases; junction bases not matched to a gene: 7. Germline CDR1 reads SNHLY; CDR2 reads FYNNEI. Drawing the rest from reference TRBV2 and TRBJ2-1, the complete variable domain is EPEVTQTPSHQVTQMGQEVILRCVPISNHLYFYWYRQILGQKVEFLVSFYNNEISEKSEIFDDQFSVERPDGSNFTLKIRSTKLEDSAMYFCASSEISGTISYNEQFFGPGTRLTVL.

The chain recombines TRBV27 with TRBJ2-7; TRBD1 matches 7 bases. From germline, CDR1 is MNHEY and CDR2 SMNVEV (reference sequence). V lost 7 bases, J lost 0 bases, and 9 bases stayed unmatched. CDR3 size: 15 residues. Here the CDR3 reads CASNKRQGNSYEQYF. CDR3 DNA sequence: TGTGCCAGCAATAAAAGACAGGGTAACTCCTACGAGCAGTACTTC.

J is TRBJ1-2 and V is TRBV6-6; possibly TRBD1 for D (5 bases). Per germline, CDR1 MNHNY and CDR2 SVGAGI (reference sequence). The CDR3 has 13 residues. V lost 2 bases, J lost 5 bases, and 9 bases lay in between. Here the CDR3 reads CASSYDSQYGYTF. In DNA, the CDR3 is TGTGCCAGCAGTTACGACAGCCAATATGGCTACACCTTC.

The rearrangement joins TRBV18 to TRBJ2-1; 8 bases map to TRBD1. Germline trimming cut 3 bases from V and 5 bases from J; bases unmatched to any gene: 0. Germline V gene lookup returns CDR1 KGHSH and CDR2 LQKENI. This CDR3 is 13 amino acids long. Here the CDR3 reads CASSPTGDNEQFF. Written as DNA, the CDR3 is TGTGCCAGCTCACCGACAGGGGACAATGAGCAGTTCTTC.

The chain has TRBV30 and TRBJ1-1; possibly TRBD1 for D (6 bases). The CDR3 contains 12 residues. Between the trimmed V and J ends, which lost 0 bases and 10 bases, there was a span of 12 bases. Germline CDR1 reads GTSNPN; CDR2 reads SVGIG (reference sequence). This CDR3 reads CAWSVQNRVAFF. The CDR3 nucleotides read TGTGCCTGGAGTGTACAAAACAGGGTAGCTTTCTTT.

The chain employs TRBV6-5 and TRBJ2-7, with TRBD1 as a possible D gene (6 bases). Germline V lookup: CDR1 MNHEY, CDR2 SVGAGI. The CDR3 extends over 16 amino acids. V was cut by 0 bases and J by 4 bases, with 16 bases left in between. The CDR3 sequence: CASSYSTGPLVYEQYF. In nucleotides, the CDR3 is TGTGCCAGCAGTTACTCGACAGGTCCTTTAGTTTACGAGCAGTACTTC.